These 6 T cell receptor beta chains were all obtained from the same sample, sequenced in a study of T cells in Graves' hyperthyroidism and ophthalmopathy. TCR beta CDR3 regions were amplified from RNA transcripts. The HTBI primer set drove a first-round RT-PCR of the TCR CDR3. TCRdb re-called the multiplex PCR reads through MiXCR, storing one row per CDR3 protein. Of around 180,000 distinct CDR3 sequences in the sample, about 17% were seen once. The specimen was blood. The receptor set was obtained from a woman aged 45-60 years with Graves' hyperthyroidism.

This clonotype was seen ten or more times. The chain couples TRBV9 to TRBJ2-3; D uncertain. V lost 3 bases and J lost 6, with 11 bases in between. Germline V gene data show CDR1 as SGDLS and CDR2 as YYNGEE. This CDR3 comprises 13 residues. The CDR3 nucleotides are TGTGCCAGCAGCGGGAGCTTTCGGGATACGCAGTATTTT. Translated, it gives CASSGSFRDTQYF.

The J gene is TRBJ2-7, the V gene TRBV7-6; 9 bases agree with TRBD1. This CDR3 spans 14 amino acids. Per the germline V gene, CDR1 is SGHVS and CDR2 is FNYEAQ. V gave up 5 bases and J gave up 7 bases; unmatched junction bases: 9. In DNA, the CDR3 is TGTGCCAGCAGCGGCCCGGGACAGGGAAGGGAGCAGTACTTC. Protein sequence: CASSGPGQGREQYF.

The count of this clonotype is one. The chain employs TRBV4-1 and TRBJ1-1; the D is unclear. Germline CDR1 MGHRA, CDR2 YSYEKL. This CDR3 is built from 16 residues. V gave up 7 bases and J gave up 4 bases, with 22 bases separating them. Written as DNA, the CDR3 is TGCGCCAGCACTCGTGCCCCGGTGGTGTCTCGCACTGAAGCTTTCTTT. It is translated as CASTRAPVVSRTEAFF.

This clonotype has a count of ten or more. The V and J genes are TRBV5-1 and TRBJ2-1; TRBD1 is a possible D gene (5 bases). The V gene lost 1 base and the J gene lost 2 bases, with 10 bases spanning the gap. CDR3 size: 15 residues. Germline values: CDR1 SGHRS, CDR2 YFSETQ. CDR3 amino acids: CASSLRAGTYNEQFF. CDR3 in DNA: TGCGCCAGCAGCTTGAGGGCAGGGACCTACAATGAGCAGTTCTTC.

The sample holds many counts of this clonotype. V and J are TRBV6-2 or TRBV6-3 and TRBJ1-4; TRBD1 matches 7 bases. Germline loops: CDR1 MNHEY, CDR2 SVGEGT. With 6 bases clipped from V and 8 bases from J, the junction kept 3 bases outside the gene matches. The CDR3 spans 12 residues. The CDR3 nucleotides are TGTGCCAGCAGGGGACAGACAGAAAAACTGTTTTTT. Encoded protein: CASRGQTEKLFF.

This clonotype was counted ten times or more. The CDR3 DNA follows: TGTGCCAGCAGTGCCCCAGGGGGCAATGGCTACACCTTC. Amino acid sequence: CASSAPGGNGYTF. The V and J genes are TRBV12-3 or TRBV12-4 and TRBJ1-2, with 8 positions matching TRBD1. This CDR3 region has 13 residues. V lost 5 bases, J lost 6 bases, and 5 bases stayed unmatched.